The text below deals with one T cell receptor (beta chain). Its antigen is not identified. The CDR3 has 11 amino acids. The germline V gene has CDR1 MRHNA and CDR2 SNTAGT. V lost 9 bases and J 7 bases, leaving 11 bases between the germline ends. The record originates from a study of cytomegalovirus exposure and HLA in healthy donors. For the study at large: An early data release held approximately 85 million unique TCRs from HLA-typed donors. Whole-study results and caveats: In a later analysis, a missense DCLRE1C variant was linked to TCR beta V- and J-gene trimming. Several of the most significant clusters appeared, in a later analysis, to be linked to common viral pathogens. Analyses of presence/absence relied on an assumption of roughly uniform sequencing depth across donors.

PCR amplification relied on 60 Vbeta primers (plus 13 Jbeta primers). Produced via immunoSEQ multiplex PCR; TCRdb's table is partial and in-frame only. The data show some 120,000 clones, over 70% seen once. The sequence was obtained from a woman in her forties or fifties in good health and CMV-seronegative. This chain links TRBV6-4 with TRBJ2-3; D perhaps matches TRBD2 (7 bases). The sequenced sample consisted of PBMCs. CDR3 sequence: CARGGANTQYF. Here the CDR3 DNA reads TGTGCCAGGGGGGGGGCCAATACGCAGTATTTT.